A selection of T cell receptor beta chains follows, all from one sample in a study of blood T cells in healthy people across ages. TCRdb reprocessed the 5' RACE reads with MiXCR, giving one entry per CDR3 protein. Here the sample spans approximately 700,000 distinct CDR3 sequences, roughly 30% being singletons. The sequencing sample was made of blood. Source of these receptors: an elderly woman in good health. Each CDR3 is given with its conserved first and last residue. Each record gives: V gene, J gene, clone size, D gene, CDR3 DNA, CDR3 protein. D genes are given only for firm matches. The listing skips clone size in some rows; elsewhere it reads once, few, many or a size class.

>TRBV9|TRBJ2-1|many|TRBD2
TGTGCCAGCAGCGCCCAGGTGGGACTAGCGGGGGGGGCGGTTGACTATGAGCAGTTCTTC
CASSAQVGLAGGAVDYEQFF
>TRBV14|TRBJ2-3|NA|NA
TGTGCCAGCAGCCAATGGGGCAGGGGAACAGATACGCAGTATTTT
CASSQWGRGTDTQYF
>TRBV6-2/TRBV6-3|TRBJ2-7|NA|TRBD2
TGTGCCAGCACCAGGCGGGGGGGTACAGACAATGAGCAGTACTTC
CASTRRGGTDNEQYF
>TRBV11-2|TRBJ1-6|few|NA
TGTGCCAGCAGCCCCCGCGGGCTGGATTCACCCCTCCACTTT
CASSPRGLDSPLHF
>TRBV27|TRBJ2-3|NA|NA
TGTGCCAGCAGTAATCCCGGGGTAGATACGCAGTATTTT
CASSNPGVDTQYF
>TRBV6-2/TRBV6-3|TRBJ1-2|many|NA
TGTGCCAGTTCCGACAAGGGACGAAGGTATGGCTACACCTTC
CASSDKGRRYGYTF
>TRBV20-1|TRBJ1-5|many|NA
TGCAGTGCTTGGCAGGGGAGCAATCAGCCCCAGCATTTT
CSAWQGSNQPQHF
>TRBV20-1|TRBJ2-5|many|TRBD1
TGCAGTGCCCAAGGGGACAGGGGGCAAGAGACCCAGTACTTC
CSAQGDRGQETQYF
>TRBV7-6|TRBJ2-5|NA|NA
TGTGCCAGCAGCTTAATACAGAGTGGGGAGCAGTACTTC
CASSLIQSGEQYF
>TRBV20-1|TRBJ1-4|NA|TRBD1
TGCAGTGCTCGGACAGGGGGGAACGAAAAACTGTTTTTT
CSARTGGNEKLFF
>TRBV7-8|TRBJ1-1|NA|NA
TGTGCCAGCGGAACGGGGGCGGACACTGAAGCTTTCTTT
CASGTGADTEAFF
>TRBV6-2/TRBV6-3|TRBJ1-5|NA|NA
TGTGCCAGCAGTTACCACAGAATTAGCAATCAGCCCCAGCATTTT
CASSYHRISNQPQHF
>TRBV4-3|TRBJ2-7|NA|NA
TGCGCCAGCAGCCATGCAGGGGGACTAGACGATGAGCAGTACTTC
CASSHAGGLDDEQYF
>TRBV30|TRBJ1-1|few|NA
TGTGCCTGGAGTTCCACAGGGATTCGAGCTTTCTTT
CAWSSTGIRAFF
>TRBV7-2|TRBJ2-3|many|TRBD2
TGTGCCAGCAGCTCTCGCCGCGGGGGGAGCACAGATACGCAGTATTTT
CASSSRRGGSTDTQYF
>TRBV6-4|TRBJ2-1|many|NA
TGTGCCAGCAGCCGAGCCGTCGGATCCAATGAGCAGTTCTTC
CASSRAVGSNEQFF
>TRBV5-1|TRBJ2-1|many|NA
TGCGCCAGCAGCTTGGGACAGATATACAATGAGCAGTTCTTC
CASSLGQIYNEQFF
>TRBV5-6|TRBJ2-7|many|NA
TGTGCCAGCAGCCCATCCTCAGGAGGCCCTACGACCTACGAGCAGTACTTC
CASSPSSGGPTTYEQYF
>TRBV9|TRBJ1-2|NA|NA
TGTGCCAGCAGCGTAGATGGGGCCGGCTATGGCTACACCTTC
CASSVDGAGYGYTF
>TRBV20-1|TRBJ2-7|NA|NA
TGCAGTGCTCCGACAGGAGGGTTACAAGATTCCTACGAGCAGTACTTC
CSAPTGGLQDSYEQYF